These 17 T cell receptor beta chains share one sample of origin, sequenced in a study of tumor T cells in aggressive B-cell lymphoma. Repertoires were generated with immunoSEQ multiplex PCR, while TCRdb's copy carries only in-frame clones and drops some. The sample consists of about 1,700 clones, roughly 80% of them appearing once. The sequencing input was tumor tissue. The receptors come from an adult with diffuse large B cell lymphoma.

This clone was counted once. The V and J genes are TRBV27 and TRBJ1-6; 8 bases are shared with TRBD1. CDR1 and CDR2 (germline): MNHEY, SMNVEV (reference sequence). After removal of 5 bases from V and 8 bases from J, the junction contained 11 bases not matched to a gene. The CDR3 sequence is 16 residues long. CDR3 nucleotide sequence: TGTGCCAGCAGTCAGAGGACAGGGCTTGGTGATTCACCCCTCCACTTT. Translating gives CASSQRTGLGDSPLHF.

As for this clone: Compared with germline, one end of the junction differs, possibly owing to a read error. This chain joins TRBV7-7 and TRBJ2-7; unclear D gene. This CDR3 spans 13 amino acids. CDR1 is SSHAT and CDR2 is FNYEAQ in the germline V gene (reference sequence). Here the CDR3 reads CASSLGDTYEQYF. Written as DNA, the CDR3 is TGTGCTAGCAGCTTAGGCGACACTTACGAGCAGTACTTC.

The CDR3 here is CASTDSYEQYF. The DNA for the CDR3 is TGTGCCAGCACTGACAGTTACGAGCAGTACTTC. This rearrangement joins TRBV2 to TRBJ2-7, with a weak D call TRBD1 (5 bases). Trimming pared 7 bases from V and 4 bases from J, leaving 8 bases between. This CDR3 is 11 amino acids long. Germline V lookup: CDR1 SNHLY, CDR2 FYNNEI.

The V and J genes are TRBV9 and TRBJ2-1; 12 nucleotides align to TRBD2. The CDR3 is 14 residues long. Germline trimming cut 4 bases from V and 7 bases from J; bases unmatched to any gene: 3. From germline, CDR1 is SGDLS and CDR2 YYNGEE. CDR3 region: CASSTGLAGNEQFF. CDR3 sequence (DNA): TGTGCCAGCAGCACAGGACTAGCGGGAAATGAGCAGTTCTTC.

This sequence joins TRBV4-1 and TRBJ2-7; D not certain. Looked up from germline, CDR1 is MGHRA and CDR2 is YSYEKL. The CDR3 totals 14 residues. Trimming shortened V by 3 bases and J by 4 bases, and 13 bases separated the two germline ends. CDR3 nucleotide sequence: TGCGCCAGCAGCCAGCCAGCCCGAGCGTACGAGCAGTACTTC. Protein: CASSQPARAYEQYF.

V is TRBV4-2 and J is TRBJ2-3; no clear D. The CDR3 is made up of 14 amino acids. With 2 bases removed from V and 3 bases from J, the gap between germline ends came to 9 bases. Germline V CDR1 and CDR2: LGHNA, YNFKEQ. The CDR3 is CASSQKRHTDTQYF. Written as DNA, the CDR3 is TGTGCCAGCAGCCAAAAGAGGCATACAGATACGCAGTATTTT.

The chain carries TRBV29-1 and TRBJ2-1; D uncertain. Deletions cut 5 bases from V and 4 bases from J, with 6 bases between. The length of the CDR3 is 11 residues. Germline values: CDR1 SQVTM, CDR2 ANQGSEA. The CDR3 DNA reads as TGCAGCGTTTTGGCTTACAATGAGCAGTTCTTC. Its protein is CSVLAYNEQFF.

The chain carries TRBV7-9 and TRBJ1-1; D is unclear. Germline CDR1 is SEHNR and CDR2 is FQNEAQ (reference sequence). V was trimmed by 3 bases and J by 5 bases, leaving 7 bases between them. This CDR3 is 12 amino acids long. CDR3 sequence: CASSLPGTEAFF. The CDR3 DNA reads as TGTGCCAGCAGCTTGCCGGGAACTGAAGCTTTCTTT.

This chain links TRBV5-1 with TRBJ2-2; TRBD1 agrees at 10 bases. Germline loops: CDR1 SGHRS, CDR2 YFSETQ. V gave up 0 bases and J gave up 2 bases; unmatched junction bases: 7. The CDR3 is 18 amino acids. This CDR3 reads CASSLERTGGSNTGELFF. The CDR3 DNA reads TGCGCCAGCAGCTTGGAGAGGACAGGGGGGTCTAACACCGGGGAGCTGTTTTTT.

CDR3 coding DNA: TGTGCCAGCAGCCAAGAGTACGGGTTAGCGAACTATGGCTACACCTTC. Its protein product is CASSQEYGLANYGYTF. The J gene is TRBJ1-2, the V gene TRBV4-2, with D unclear. The length of the CDR3 is 16 residues. Germline CDR1 is LGHNA and CDR2 is YNFKEQ. V was trimmed by 0 bases and J by 2 bases, leaving 13 bases between them.

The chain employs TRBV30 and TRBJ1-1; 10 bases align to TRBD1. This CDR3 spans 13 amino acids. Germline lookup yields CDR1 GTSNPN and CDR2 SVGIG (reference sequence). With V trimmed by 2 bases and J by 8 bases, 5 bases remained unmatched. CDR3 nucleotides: TGTGCCTGGAGTAGGGACAGGGGAAAAGAAGCTTTCTTT. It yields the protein CAWSRDRGKEAFF.

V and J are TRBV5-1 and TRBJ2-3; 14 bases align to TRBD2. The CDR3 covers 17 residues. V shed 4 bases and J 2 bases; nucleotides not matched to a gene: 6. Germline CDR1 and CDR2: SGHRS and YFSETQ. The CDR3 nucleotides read TGCGCCAGCAGCCTGGGGACTAGCGGGAGAATCACAGATACGCAGTATTTT. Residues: CASSLGTSGRITDTQYF. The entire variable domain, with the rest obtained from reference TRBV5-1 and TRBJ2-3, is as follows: KAGVTQTPRYLIKTRGQQVTLSCSPISGHRSVSWYQQTPGQGLQFLFEYFSETQRNKGNFPGRFSGRQFSNSRSEMNVSTLELGDSALYLCASSLGTSGRITDTQYFGPGTRLTVL.

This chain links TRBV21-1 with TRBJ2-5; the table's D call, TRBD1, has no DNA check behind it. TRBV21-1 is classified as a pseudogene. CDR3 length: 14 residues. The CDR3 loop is CASTPGGQQETQYF. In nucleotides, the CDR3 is TGTGCCAGCACCCCAGGGGGACAACAAGAGACCCAGTACTTC.

The CDR3, as DNA: TGTGCCTGGTGGGCCAGTGGCTACACCTTC. Its translation: CAWWASGYTF. The chain employs TRBV30 and TRBJ1-2; D call uncertain. The V end was cut by 5 bases, the J end by 7 bases, with 8 bases between. The CDR3 length is 10 residues. CDR1 GTSNPN and CDR2 SVGIG come from the germline V gene (reference sequence).

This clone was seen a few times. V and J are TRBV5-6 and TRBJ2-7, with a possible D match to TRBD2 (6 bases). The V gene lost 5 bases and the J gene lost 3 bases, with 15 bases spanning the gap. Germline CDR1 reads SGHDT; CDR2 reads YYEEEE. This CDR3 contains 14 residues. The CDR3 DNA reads TGTGCCAGCAGTTCATACCTAGCGAACTACGAGCAGTACGTC. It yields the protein CASSSYLANYEQYV.

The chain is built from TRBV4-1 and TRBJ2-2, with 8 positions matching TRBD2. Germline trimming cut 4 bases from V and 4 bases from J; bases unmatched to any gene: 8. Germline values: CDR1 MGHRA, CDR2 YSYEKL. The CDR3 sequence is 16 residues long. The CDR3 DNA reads TGCGCCAGCAGCCTAGCGGGACCCCCCCCCACCGGGGAGCTGTTTTTT. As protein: CASSLAGPPPTGELFF.

CDR3 bases: TGTGCCAGCAGCTTGGCCGATAGCGGGAGAACCGGGGAGCTGTTTTTT. Residues: CASSLADSGRTGELFF. V gene TRBV5-4 combines with J gene TRBJ2-2; 9 positions agree with TRBD2. The V gene end was trimmed by 0 bases and the J gene end by 5 bases; junction bases not matched to a gene: 5. The CDR3 loop spans 16 amino acids. Germline V gives CDR1 SGHNT, CDR2 YYREEE (reference sequence).